This T cell receptor (beta chain) was documented in a study of T cell repertoires in ileal Crohn's disease. As for the study in general: About half of patients got postoperative therapy: 11 thiopurines, around 20 anti-TNF.

Assay used: immunoSEQ multiplex PCR; TCRdb lists only in-frame clones, some missing. This table has about 7,400 clones, 80% to 90% appearing once. CDR1 and CDR2 from the germline V gene are SEHNR and FQNEAQ (reference sequence). V lost 4 bases and J 4 bases, leaving 13 bases between the germline ends. CDR3 length equals 14 residues. The J gene is TRBJ1-1, the V gene TRBV7-9; no firm D call. This TCR derives from an adult with Crohn's disease. The sequenced material came from ileal tissue. The CDR3 nucleotides read TGTGCCAGCAGCTCTCTCAGTGGTATCACTGAAGCTTTCTTT. This sequence encodes CASSSLSGITEAFF.